These T cell receptor beta chains were read from a single sample in a study of response to subunit inactivated influenza vaccine. One entry per CDR3 protein, called by TCRdb with MiXCR from the RT-PCR reads. The sample records almost 600,000 distinct CDR3 sequences, 11% to 15% being singletons. The specimen comprised PBMCs from blood, sampled 12 days after vaccination. These TCRs come from a man in his fifties who received an inactivated influenza vaccine. The CDR3 runs from the conserved cysteine through the conserved F or W. Each record gives: clone size, D gene, V gene, J gene, CDR3 DNA, CDR3 protein. The D gene is left open where the match is weak. Not all rows give a size; the values are once, few, many and, for expanded clones, a class.

clone_size: NA; d_call: NA; v_call: TRBV20-1; j_call: TRBJ2-7; cdr3_nt: TGCAGTGCTAGACAGGGGTACGAGCAGTACTTC; cdr3_aa: CSARQGYEQYF
clone_size: NA; d_call: NA; v_call: TRBV10-3; j_call: TRBJ1-1; cdr3_nt: TGTGCCATCAAGCCAGAAATGAACACTGAAGCTTTCTTT; cdr3_aa: CAIKPEMNTEAFF
clone_size: NA; d_call: NA; v_call: TRBV5-1; j_call: TRBJ2-2; cdr3_nt: TGCGCCAGCAGCTTGGCGTCTAAGATGCCCTCGCGCGGGGAGCTGTTTTTT; cdr3_aa: CASSLASKMPSRGELFF
clone_size: few; d_call: NA; v_call: TRBV30; j_call: TRBJ1-1; cdr3_nt: TGTGCCTGGAGCCTCCTTAGGGGGAGGGCCACTGAAGCTTTCTTT; cdr3_aa: CAWSLLRGRATEAFF
clone_size: NA; d_call: TRBD1; v_call: TRBV20-1; j_call: TRBJ1-1; cdr3_nt: TGCAGTGCGACTAAACCAGGGGGGAAGAACACTGAAGCTTTCTTT; cdr3_aa: CSATKPGGKNTEAFF
clone_size: few; d_call: NA; v_call: TRBV28; j_call: TRBJ1-2; cdr3_nt: TGTGCCAGCAGTTTAGGGGGGAAACAGAACTATGGCTACACCTTC; cdr3_aa: CASSLGGKQNYGYTF
clone_size: NA; d_call: TRBD1; v_call: TRBV3-1; j_call: TRBJ2-7; cdr3_nt: TGTGCCAGCAGCCAAAGGGACAGGGACTCCTACGAGCAGTACTTC; cdr3_aa: CASSQRDRDSYEQYF
clone_size: NA; d_call: TRBD2; v_call: TRBV6-2/TRBV6-3; j_call: TRBJ2-4; cdr3_nt: TGTGCCCGCGGTCGGAGCGGGGATCTAAAAAACATTCAGTACTTC; cdr3_aa: CARGRSGDLKNIQYF
clone_size: NA; d_call: NA; v_call: TRBV27; j_call: TRBJ2-2; cdr3_nt: TGTGCCAGCAGTTTAATCCCTCTCACCGGGGAGCTGTTTTTT; cdr3_aa: CASSLIPLTGELFF
clone_size: few; d_call: TRBD2; v_call: TRBV20-1; j_call: TRBJ2-3; cdr3_nt: TGCAGTGCAGAGCTAGCGGGGCGATCCACAGATACGCAGTATTTT; cdr3_aa: CSAELAGRSTDTQYF
clone_size: NA; d_call: NA; v_call: TRBV12-3/TRBV12-4; j_call: TRBJ1-2; cdr3_nt: TGTGCCAGCAGTTTAGCGTCGGCGGTGAACTATGGCTACACCTTC; cdr3_aa: CASSLASAVNYGYTF
clone_size: many; d_call: NA; v_call: TRBV20-1; j_call: TRBJ2-7; cdr3_nt: TGCAGTGCTAGACCTCACGCCGGCCAGGGTGGTTTCCACGAGCAGTACTTC; cdr3_aa: CSARPHAGQGGFHEQYF
clone_size: NA; d_call: NA; v_call: TRBV9; j_call: TRBJ2-2; cdr3_nt: TGTGCCAGCAGCTCAGGACTGACCGGGGAGCTGTTTTTT; cdr3_aa: CASSSGLTGELFF
clone_size: many; d_call: NA; v_call: TRBV5-1; j_call: TRBJ1-2; cdr3_nt: TGCGCCAGCAGCTCGGATGGCGATCCAAACTATGGCTACACCTTC; cdr3_aa: CASSSDGDPNYGYTF
clone_size: few; d_call: TRBD1; v_call: TRBV12-3/TRBV12-4; j_call: TRBJ2-1; cdr3_nt: TGTGCCAGCATCAGACTCGCCGAGGGGGCAGAGCAGTTCTTC; cdr3_aa: CASIRLAEGAEQFF
clone_size: NA; d_call: NA; v_call: TRBV28; j_call: TRBJ2-3; cdr3_nt: TGTGCCAGCAGTGTACTATCAGATACGCAGTATTTT; cdr3_aa: CASSVLSDTQYF
clone_size: few; d_call: NA; v_call: TRBV10-3; j_call: TRBJ2-6; cdr3_nt: TGTGCCATCTCTGCCTCTGGGGCCAACGTCCTGACTTTC; cdr3_aa: CAISASGANVLTF
clone_size: NA; d_call: NA; v_call: TRBV28; j_call: TRBJ1-6; cdr3_nt: TGTGCCAGCAGCAGGACAGCCATCAGCTCCTATAATTCACCCCTCCACTTT; cdr3_aa: CASSRTAISSYNSPLHF
clone_size: NA; d_call: NA; v_call: TRBV5-1; j_call: TRBJ2-7; cdr3_nt: TGCGCCAGCAGCTCGCCTGGCGGAGCTTACGAGCAGTACTTC; cdr3_aa: CASSSPGGAYEQYF
clone_size: NA; d_call: NA; v_call: TRBV19; j_call: TRBJ2-3; cdr3_nt: TGTGCCAGTAGGGTATCCCCCACCACAGATACGCAGTATTTT; cdr3_aa: CASRVSPTTDTQYF
clone_size: NA; d_call: NA; v_call: TRBV2; j_call: TRBJ2-1; cdr3_nt: TGTGCCAGCAGTGAAACCGGGAGCTCCTACAATGAGCAGTTCTTC; cdr3_aa: CASSETGSSYNEQFF
clone_size: few; d_call: NA; v_call: TRBV20-1; j_call: TRBJ2-6; cdr3_nt: TGCAGTGCTAGAACTGGGGCCAACGTCCTGACTTTC; cdr3_aa: CSARTGANVLTF
clone_size: few; d_call: TRBD2; v_call: TRBV7-2; j_call: TRBJ2-1; cdr3_nt: TGTGCCAGCAGCTTAGCACCCGGGACTACGAGCTCCTACAATGAGCAGTTCTTC; cdr3_aa: CASSLAPGTTSSYNEQFF
clone_size: NA; d_call: NA; v_call: TRBV7-9; j_call: TRBJ2-3; cdr3_nt: TGTGCCAGCGGCCCTACGGGGCCTTCAGATACGCAGTATTTT; cdr3_aa: CASGPTGPSDTQYF
clone_size: few; d_call: NA; v_call: TRBV7-2; j_call: TRBJ2-7; cdr3_nt: TGTGCCAGCAGCCCATCGGGGGTCGAGCAGTACTTC; cdr3_aa: CASSPSGVEQYF
clone_size: many; d_call: NA; v_call: TRBV15; j_call: TRBJ1-5; cdr3_nt: TGTGCCACCAGCAGAGATTTTTCGCGGCATCAGCCCCAGCATTTT; cdr3_aa: CATSRDFSRHQPQHF
clone_size: many; d_call: NA; v_call: TRBV7-2; j_call: TRBJ2-7; cdr3_nt: TGTGCCAGCAGCTTAGCGGGGAGGGGGATTGTCTACGAGCAGTACTTC; cdr3_aa: CASSLAGRGIVYEQYF
clone_size: few; d_call: TRBD1; v_call: TRBV29-1; j_call: TRBJ2-7; cdr3_nt: TGCAGCGTTTGGCAGGGGGCTCACGAGCAGTACTTC; cdr3_aa: CSVWQGAHEQYF
clone_size: once; d_call: NA; v_call: TRBV9; j_call: TRBJ2-2; cdr3_nt: TGTGCCAGCAGCGCTGACCAGCTTACCACCGGGGAGCTGTTTTTT; cdr3_aa: CASSADQLTTGELFF
clone_size: few; d_call: NA; v_call: TRBV20-1; j_call: TRBJ2-7; cdr3_nt: TGCAGTGCTAGAGGCGTAACCGGGACCGAGGTGTCCTACGAGCAGTACTTC; cdr3_aa: CSARGVTGTEVSYEQYF
clone_size: few; d_call: NA; v_call: TRBV19; j_call: TRBJ1-2; cdr3_nt: TGTGCCAGTAGTATCGCGAACTATGGCTACACCTTC; cdr3_aa: CASSIANYGYTF
clone_size: NA; d_call: NA; v_call: TRBV29-1; j_call: TRBJ1-2; cdr3_nt: TGCAGCGTTGAAGATCGTCGCTATGGCTACACCTTC; cdr3_aa: CSVEDRRYGYTF
clone_size: NA; d_call: NA; v_call: TRBV19; j_call: TRBJ1-5; cdr3_nt: TGTGCCAGTAGTATAAAGGCAGCGGGGGGCAATCAGCCCCAGCATTTT; cdr3_aa: CASSIKAAGGNQPQHF
clone_size: few; d_call: TRBD2; v_call: TRBV7-3; j_call: TRBJ2-1; cdr3_nt: TGTGCCAGCAGCTTAAGTCCAGCGGGAGGGCCGGGGAATGAGCAGTTCTTC; cdr3_aa: CASSLSPAGGPGNEQFF
clone_size: many; d_call: NA; v_call: TRBV29-1; j_call: TRBJ1-1; cdr3_nt: TGCAGCGCAATGACAGTGAACACTGAAGCTTTCTTT; cdr3_aa: CSAMTVNTEAFF
clone_size: NA; d_call: NA; v_call: TRBV19; j_call: TRBJ2-1; cdr3_nt: TGTGCCAGTAGTCACCGATACAATGAGCAGTTCTTC; cdr3_aa: CASSHRYNEQFF
clone_size: NA; d_call: TRBD2; v_call: TRBV18; j_call: TRBJ2-1; cdr3_nt: TGTGCCAGCTCACCTTACCAATATTCTAGCGGCTCCTACAATGAGCAGTTCTTC; cdr3_aa: CASSPYQYSSGSYNEQFF
clone_size: NA; d_call: NA; v_call: TRBV11-2; j_call: TRBJ2-7; cdr3_nt: TGTGCCAGCAGAAGGGGACCAGAACCAACCTACGAGCAGTACTTC; cdr3_aa: CASRRGPEPTYEQYF
clone_size: NA; d_call: NA; v_call: TRBV6-1; j_call: TRBJ2-6; cdr3_nt: TGTGCCTCGAGGCGGGCCCTCTCTGGGGCCAACGTCCTGACTTTC; cdr3_aa: CASRRALSGANVLTF
clone_size: NA; d_call: TRBD1; v_call: TRBV7-9; j_call: TRBJ1-2; cdr3_nt: TGTGCCAGTAACGGTCGGGACAGCCGAATGGGAGGCTACACCTTC; cdr3_aa: CASNGRDSRMGGYTF
clone_size: few; d_call: TRBD2; v_call: TRBV20-1; j_call: TRBJ2-1; cdr3_nt: TGCAGTGTTCCCGGACTAGCGTCTAATGAGCAGTTCTTC; cdr3_aa: CSVPGLASNEQFF
clone_size: NA; d_call: NA; v_call: TRBV4-2; j_call: TRBJ2-1; cdr3_nt: TGTGCCAGCAGCCACCCCTTAGCCGTACAGGGTTCACAAAGCAGCTCCTACAATGAGCAGTTCTTC; cdr3_aa: CASSHPLAVQGSQSSSYNEQFF
clone_size: few; d_call: TRBD2; v_call: TRBV7-2; j_call: TRBJ2-5; cdr3_nt: TGTGCCAGCAGCTCCCCGTGGGGGGGCCAAGAGACCCAGTACTTC; cdr3_aa: CASSSPWGGQETQYF
clone_size: few; d_call: NA; v_call: TRBV5-1; j_call: TRBJ2-2; cdr3_nt: TGCGCCAGCAGCAAGGACGGGGACCTCACCGGGGAGCTGTTTTTT; cdr3_aa: CASSKDGDLTGELFF
clone_size: NA; d_call: TRBD1; v_call: TRBV15; j_call: TRBJ2-1; cdr3_nt: TGTGCCACCAGCAGAGCGAGGGGACAGTACAATGAGCAGTTCTTC; cdr3_aa: CATSRARGQYNEQFF
clone_size: few; d_call: TRBD2; v_call: TRBV28; j_call: TRBJ2-7; cdr3_nt: TGTGCCAGCAGTTACCATTTCGCTAGCGGGGGGGCCTACGAGCAGTACTTC; cdr3_aa: CASSYHFASGGAYEQYF
clone_size: NA; d_call: NA; v_call: TRBV18; j_call: TRBJ2-5; cdr3_nt: TGTGCCAGCTCGCAGGGAATTGAGGAGACCCAGTACTTC; cdr3_aa: CASSQGIEETQYF